This record looks at one T cell receptor beta chain sequence and its context. The antigen remains unidentified. Germline V lookup: CDR1 MDHEN, CDR2 SYDVKM. The CDR3 spans 18 residues. Trimming cost V 2 bases and J 8 bases; bases outside gene matches: 20. The data belong to a study of T cell responses to AZD1222 COVID-19 vaccine. Study context: Second doses at about 4 or about 12 weeks were pooled. Study findings and constraints: Donors were mostly white British, more females; clonal diversity possibly underestimated. The breadth and depth of Spike-specific TCRs increased once two AZD1222 doses had been given. Repertoires were obtained only post-peak T cell response.

Data came from immunoSEQ multiplex PCR; TCRdb stores just in-frame clones and leaves some out. Counted here are approximately 28,000 clones, over 90% occurring once; the ten biggest clones make up 7.5% to 10%. The sequence was obtained from an adult in good health. Specimen: peripheral blood, collected on day 0 of AZD1222 vaccination. The chain combines TRBV28 with TRBJ1-2, with 7 positions matching TRBD1. CDR3 sequence reads: CASSLIGFAEGGSGGYTF. As DNA, the CDR3 is TGTGCCAGCAGTTTAATCGGGTTTGCGGAAGGGGGCTCGGGGGGCTACACCTTC.